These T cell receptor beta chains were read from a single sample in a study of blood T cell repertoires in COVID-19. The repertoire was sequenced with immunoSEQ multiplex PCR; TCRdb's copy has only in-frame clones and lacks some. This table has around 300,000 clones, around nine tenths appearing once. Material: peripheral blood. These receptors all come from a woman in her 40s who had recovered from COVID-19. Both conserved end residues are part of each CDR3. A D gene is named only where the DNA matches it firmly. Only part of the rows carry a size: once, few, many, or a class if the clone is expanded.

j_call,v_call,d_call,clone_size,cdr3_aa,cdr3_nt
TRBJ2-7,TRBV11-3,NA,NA,CASSADRTEQYF,TGTGCCAGCAGCGCCGACAGGACCGAGCAGTACTTC
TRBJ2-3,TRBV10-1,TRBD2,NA,CASSVAGGLQYF,TGCGCCAGCAGTGTAGCGGGAGGGCTCCAGTATTTT
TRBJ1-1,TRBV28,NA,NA,CASSLLYRNTEAFF,TGTGCCAGCAGTCTTCTATACAGGAACACTGAAGCTTTCTTT
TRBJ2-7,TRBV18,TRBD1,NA,CASSPRTGGVGYEQYF,TGTGCCAGCTCACCTCGGACAGGGGGCGTTGGCTACGAGCAGTACTTC
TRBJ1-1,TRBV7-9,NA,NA,CASSLGVGLLNTEAFF,TGTGCCAGCAGCTTAGGGGTCGGACTATTGAACACTGAAGCTTTCTTT
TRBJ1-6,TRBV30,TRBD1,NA,CASGQGQSPLHF,TGTGCCTCCGGACAGGGACAGTCACCCCTCCACTTT
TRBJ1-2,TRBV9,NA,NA,CASSVVGRPRGYGYTF,TGTGCCAGCAGCGTAGTTGGCCGGCCTCGGGGCTATGGCTACACCTTC
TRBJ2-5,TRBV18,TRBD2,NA,CASSPGLAGRETQYF,TGTGCCAGCTCACCAGGACTAGCGGGAAGGGAGACCCAGTACTTC
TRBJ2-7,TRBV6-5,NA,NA,CASSSASEGSYEQYF,TGTGCCAGCAGCTCAGCCTCGGAGGGCTCCTACGAGCAGTACTTC
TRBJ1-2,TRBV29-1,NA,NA,CSVAAGVYGYTF,TGCAGCGTTGCGGCAGGGGTCTATGGCTACACCTTC
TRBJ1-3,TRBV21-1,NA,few,CASSKIRGGNTIYF,TGTGCCAGCAGCAAGATCAGGGGTGGAAACACCATATATTTT
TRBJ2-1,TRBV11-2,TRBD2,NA,CASSKIPAGGYYNEQFF,TGTGCCAGCAGTAAGATCCCAGCGGGGGGCTACTACAATGAGCAGTTCTTC
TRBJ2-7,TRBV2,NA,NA,CASHQGFDEQYF,TGTGCCAGCCATCAGGGGTTTGACGAGCAGTACTTC
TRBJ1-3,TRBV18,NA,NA,CASSPPGLVSGNTIYF,TGTGCCAGCTCACCCCCCGGTTTGGTCTCTGGAAACACCATATATTTT
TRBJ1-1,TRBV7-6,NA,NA,CASSLESGTFNTEAFF,TGTGCCAGCAGCTTAGAGTCAGGGACTTTTAACACTGAAGCTTTCTTT
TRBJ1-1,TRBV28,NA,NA,CASSLTPSPPPPEAFF,TGTGCCAGCAGCCTAACCCCTTCCCCACCCCCCCCTGAAGCTTTCTTT
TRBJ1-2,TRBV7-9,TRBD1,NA,CASSLAGTGSSYGYTF,TGTGCCAGCAGCTTAGCCGGGACAGGTTCGAGTTATGGCTACACCTTC
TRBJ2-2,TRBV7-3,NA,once,CASSLMGGSANTGELFF,TGTGCCAGCAGCTTAATGGGCGGGTCGGCAAACACCGGGGAGCTGTTTTTT
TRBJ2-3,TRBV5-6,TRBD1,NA,CASSRDRGLGTDTQYF,TGTGCCAGCAGCAGGGACAGGGGGCTTGGAACAGATACGCAGTATTTT
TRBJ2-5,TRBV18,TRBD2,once,CASSPREVTQETQYF,TGTGCCAGCTCTCCGCGGGAGGTCACCCAAGAGACCCAGTACTTC